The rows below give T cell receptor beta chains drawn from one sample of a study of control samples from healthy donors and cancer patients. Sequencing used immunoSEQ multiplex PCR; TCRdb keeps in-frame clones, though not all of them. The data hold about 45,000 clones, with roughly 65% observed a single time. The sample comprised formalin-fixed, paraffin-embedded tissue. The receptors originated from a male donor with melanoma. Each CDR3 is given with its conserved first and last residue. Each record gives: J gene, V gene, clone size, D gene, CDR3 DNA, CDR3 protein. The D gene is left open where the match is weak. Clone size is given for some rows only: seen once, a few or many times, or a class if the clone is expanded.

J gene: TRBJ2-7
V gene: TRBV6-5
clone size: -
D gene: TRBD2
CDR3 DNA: TGTGCCAGCAGACCCGGACTAGCGGGGTCCTACGAGCAGTACTTC
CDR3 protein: CASRPGLAGSYEQYF

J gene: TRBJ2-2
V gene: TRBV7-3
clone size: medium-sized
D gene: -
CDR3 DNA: TGTGCCAGCAGCTTAGGTCCCGCCGGGGAGCTGTTTTTT
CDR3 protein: CASSLGPAGELFF

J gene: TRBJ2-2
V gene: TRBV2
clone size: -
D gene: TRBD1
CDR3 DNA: TGTGCCAGCAGCGAACGAAGGACAGGGGTGACCGGGGAGCTGTTTTTT
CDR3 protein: CASSERRTGVTGELFF

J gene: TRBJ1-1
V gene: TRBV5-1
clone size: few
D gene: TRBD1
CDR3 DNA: TGCGCCAGCAGCTTTACCGGGACAGGGTCTTCAGCTTTCTTT
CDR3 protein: CASSFTGTGSSAFF

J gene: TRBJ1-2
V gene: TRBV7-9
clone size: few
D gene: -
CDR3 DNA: TGTGCCAGCAGCTTATCGCTGGGGGAAAAGTATGGCTACACCTTC
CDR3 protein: CASSLSLGEKYGYTF

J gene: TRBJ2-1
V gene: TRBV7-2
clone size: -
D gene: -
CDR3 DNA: TGTGCCAGCAGCTTACGATACAATGAGCAGTTCTTC
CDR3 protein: CASSLRYNEQFF

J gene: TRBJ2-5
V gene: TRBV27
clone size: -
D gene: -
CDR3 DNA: TGTGCCAGCAAGTGGGCAGGGTCCAAAGAGACCCAGTACTTC
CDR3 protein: CASKWAGSKETQYF

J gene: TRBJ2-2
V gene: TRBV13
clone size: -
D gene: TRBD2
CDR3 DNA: TGTGCCAGCAGCTATGGGACTAGCGGGATAGACACCGGGGAGCTGTTTTTT
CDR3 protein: CASSYGTSGIDTGELFF

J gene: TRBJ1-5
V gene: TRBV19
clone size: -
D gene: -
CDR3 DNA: TGTGCCAGTAGTCCTGACGACAGCAGCAATCAGCCCCAGCATTTT
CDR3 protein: CASSPDDSSNQPQHF

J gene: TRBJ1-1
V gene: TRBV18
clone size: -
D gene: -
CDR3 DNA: TGTGCCAGCTCACCGAAAAAGGACGCCTCTGCTGGGACTGAAGCTTTCTTT
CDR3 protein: CASSPKKDASAGTEAFF

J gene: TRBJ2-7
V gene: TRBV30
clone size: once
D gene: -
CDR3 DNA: TGTGCCTGGAGTGTAACAGGAACAAACGAGCAGTACTTC
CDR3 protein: CAWSVTGTNEQYF

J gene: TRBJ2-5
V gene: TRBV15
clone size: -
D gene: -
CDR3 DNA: TGTGCCACCGGGGACCAAGAGACCCAGTACTTC
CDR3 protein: CATGDQETQYF

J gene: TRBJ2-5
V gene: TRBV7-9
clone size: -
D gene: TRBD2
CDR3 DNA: TGTGCCAGCAGCTTAGTAGCGGGAGGTGGTGAGACCCAGTACTTC
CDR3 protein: CASSLVAGGGETQYF

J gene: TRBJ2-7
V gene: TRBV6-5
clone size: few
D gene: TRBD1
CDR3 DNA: TGTGCCAGCAGGGCACCGGGACAGGGCTCCTACGAGCAGTACTTC
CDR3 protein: CASRAPGQGSYEQYF

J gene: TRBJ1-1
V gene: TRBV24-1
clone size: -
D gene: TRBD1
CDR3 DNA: TGTGCCACCAGGCGACAGGGGGGCACTGAAGCTTTCTTT
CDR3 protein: CATRRQGGTEAFF

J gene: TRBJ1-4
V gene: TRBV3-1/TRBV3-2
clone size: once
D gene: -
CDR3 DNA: TGTGCCAGCAGCCAAGCAGTTAGGAATGAAAAACTGTTTTTT
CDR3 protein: CASSQAVRNEKLFF

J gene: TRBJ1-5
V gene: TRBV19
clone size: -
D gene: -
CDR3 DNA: TGTGCCAGTAGTATCGGGGAACAGTATTATAGCAATCAGCCCCAGCATTTT
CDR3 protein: CASSIGEQYYSNQPQHF

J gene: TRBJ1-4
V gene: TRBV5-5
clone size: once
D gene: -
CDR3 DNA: TGTGCCAGCAGCTTCCTTGGCACAACTAATGAAAAACTGTTTTTT
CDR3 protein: CASSFLGTTNEKLFF

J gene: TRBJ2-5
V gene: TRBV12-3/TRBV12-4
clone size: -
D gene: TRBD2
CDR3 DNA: TGTGCCACATGGGGAGCGGGAGAGGAGACCCAGTACTTC
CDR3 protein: CATWGAGEETQYF

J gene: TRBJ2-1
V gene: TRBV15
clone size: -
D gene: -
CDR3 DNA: TGTGCCACCAGCAGAGAAGGGCAGGGAATGGGCAATGAGCAGTTCTTC
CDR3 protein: CATSREGQGMGNEQFF

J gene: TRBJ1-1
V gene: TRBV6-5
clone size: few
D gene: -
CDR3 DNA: TGTGCCAGCAACGCCGCGGGGACTGAAGCTTTCTTT
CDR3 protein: CASNAAGTEAFF

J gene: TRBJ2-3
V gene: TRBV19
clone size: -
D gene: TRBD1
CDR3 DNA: TGTGCCAGTACCCAAGGACAGGCCCGCCGCACAGATACGCAGTATTTT
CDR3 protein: CASTQGQARRTDTQYF